This T cell receptor beta chain is from a study of CD8+ T cells in alopecia areata. Sample treatment: oral pan-JAK inhibitor, 5-10 mg twice daily. Once RNA had been extracted, it was reverse transcribed into cDNA to act as the sequencing template. Clones were read by immunoSEQ multiplex PCR, and TCRdb kept only the in-frame ones, dropping some. The data show about 280,000 clones, roughly 64% seen once. Germline CDR1 SGDLS, CDR2 YYNGEE. The V gene lost 4 bases and the J gene lost 6 bases, with 5 bases spanning the gap. CDR3 length: 12 residues. The table lists this clone with a few counts. The chain is built from TRBV9 and TRBJ1-6; D not resolved. The input for sequencing was CD4+ T cells sorted from blood, taken at week 24, from a patient treated with tofacitinib. The TCR originated in a human donor with alopecia areata. CDR3 in DNA: TGTGCCAGCAGCTCCACTAATTCACCCCTCCACTTT. It is translated as CASSSTNSPLHF.